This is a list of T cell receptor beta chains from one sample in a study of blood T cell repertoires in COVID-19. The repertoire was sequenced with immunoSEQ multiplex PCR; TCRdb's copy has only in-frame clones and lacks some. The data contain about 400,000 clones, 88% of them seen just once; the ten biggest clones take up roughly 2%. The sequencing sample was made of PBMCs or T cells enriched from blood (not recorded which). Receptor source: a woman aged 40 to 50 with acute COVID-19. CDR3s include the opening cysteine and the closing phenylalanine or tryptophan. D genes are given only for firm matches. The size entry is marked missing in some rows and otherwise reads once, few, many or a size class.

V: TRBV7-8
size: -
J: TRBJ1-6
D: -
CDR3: CASSLEQQTSSYNSPLHF
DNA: TGTGCCAGCAGCTTAGAGCAACAGACGAGCTCCTATAATTCACCCCTCCACTTT

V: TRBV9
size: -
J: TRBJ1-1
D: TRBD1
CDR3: CASSPTGSYNTEAFF
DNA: TGTGCCAGCAGCCCGACAGGGTCTTATAACACTGAAGCTTTCTTT

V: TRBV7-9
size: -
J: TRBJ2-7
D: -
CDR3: CASSVTYEQYF
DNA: TGTGCCAGCAGCGTTACCTACGAGCAGTACTTC

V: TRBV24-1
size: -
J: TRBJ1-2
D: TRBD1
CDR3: CATSPGTADYGYTF
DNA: TGTGCCACTTCGCCCGGGACAGCGGATTATGGCTACACCTTC

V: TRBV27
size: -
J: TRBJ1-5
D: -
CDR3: CASIGAGDQPQHF
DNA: TGTGCCAGCATAGGGGCAGGGGATCAGCCCCAGCATTTT

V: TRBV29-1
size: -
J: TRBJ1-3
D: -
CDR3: CSVGGRAGNTIYF
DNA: TGCAGCGTTGGAGGCAGAGCTGGAAACACCATATATTTT

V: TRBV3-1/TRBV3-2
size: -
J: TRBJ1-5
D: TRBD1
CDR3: CASSRDRVNQPQHF
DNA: TGTGCCAGCAGCCGGGACAGGGTAAATCAGCCCCAGCATTTT

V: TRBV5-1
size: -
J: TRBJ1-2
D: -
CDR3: CASSMPGENYGYTF
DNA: TGCGCCAGCAGTATGCCAGGGGAGAACTATGGCTACACCTTC

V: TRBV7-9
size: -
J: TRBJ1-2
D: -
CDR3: CASSLALTAFYGYTF
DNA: TGTGCCAGCAGCTTAGCTTTAACAGCTTTCTATGGCTACACCTTC

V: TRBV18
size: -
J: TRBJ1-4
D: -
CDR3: CASSHREREKLFF
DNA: TGTGCCAGCTCACACCGGGAGAGGGAAAAACTGTTTTTT

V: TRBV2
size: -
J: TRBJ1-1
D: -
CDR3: CASGAGTEAFF
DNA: TGTGCCAGCGGGGCGGGGACTGAAGCTTTCTTT

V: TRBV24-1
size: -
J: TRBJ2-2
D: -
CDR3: CATSMTGHTGELFF
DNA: TGTGCCACCAGTATGACAGGACACACCGGGGAGCTGTTTTTT

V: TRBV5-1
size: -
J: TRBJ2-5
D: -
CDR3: CASSFGGFGETQYF
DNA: TGCGCCAGCAGCTTCGGCGGGTTTGGCGAGACCCAGTACTTC

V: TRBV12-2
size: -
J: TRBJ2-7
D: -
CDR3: CASRLGRGFVGSRVF
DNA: TGTGCAAGTCGCTTAGGTCGGGGGTTTGTGGGGAGTCGTGTCTTC

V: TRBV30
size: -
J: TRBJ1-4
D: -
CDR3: CAWSYRQTWANEKLFF
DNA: TGTGCCTGGAGCTACCGACAGACCTGGGCTAATGAAAAACTGTTTTTT

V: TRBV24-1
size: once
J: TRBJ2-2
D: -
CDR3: CATSDRQTNTGELFF
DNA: TGTGCCACCAGTGATCGACAGACCAACACCGGGGAGCTGTTTTTT

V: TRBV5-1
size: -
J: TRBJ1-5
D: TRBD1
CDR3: CASSLDRGQPQHF
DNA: TGCGCCAGCAGCTTGGACAGGGGGCAGCCCCAGCATTTT

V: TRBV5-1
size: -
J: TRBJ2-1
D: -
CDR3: CASSLVGRAYNEQFF
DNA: TGCGCCAGCAGCTTGGTGGGCAGGGCCTACAATGAGCAGTTCTTC

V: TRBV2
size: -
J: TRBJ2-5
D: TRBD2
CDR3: CASSVGGGSVETQYF
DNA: TGTGCCAGCAGTGTGGGCGGGGGGTCCGTCGAGACCCAGTACTTC

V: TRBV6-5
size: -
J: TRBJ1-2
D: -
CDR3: CASSYAQDPNYGYTF
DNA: TGTGCCAGCAGTTACGCACAGGACCCTAACTATGGCTACACCTTC

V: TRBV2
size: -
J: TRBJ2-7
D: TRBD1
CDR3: CASSAGLDRVDGEQYF
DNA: TGTGCCAGCAGTGCGGGTTTGGACAGGGTTGATGGCGAGCAGTACTTC

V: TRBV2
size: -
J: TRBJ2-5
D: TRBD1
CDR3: CASSASGTELQETQYF
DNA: TGTGCCAGCAGTGCATCCGGGACAGAGCTCCAAGAGACCCAGTACTTC

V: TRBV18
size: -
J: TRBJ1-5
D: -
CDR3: CASSPRGQFNQPQHF
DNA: TGTGCCAGCTCACCACGCGGCCAGTTCAATCAGCCCCAGCATTTT

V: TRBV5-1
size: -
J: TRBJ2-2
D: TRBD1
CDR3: CASSYRTGGRAGELFF
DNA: TGCGCCAGCAGCTACCGGACAGGCGGCCGGGCCGGGGAGCTGTTTTTT

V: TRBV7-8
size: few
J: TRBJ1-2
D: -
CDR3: CASSLIDGWNYGYTF
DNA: TGTGCCAGCAGCTTGATTGACGGGTGGAACTATGGCTACACCTTC

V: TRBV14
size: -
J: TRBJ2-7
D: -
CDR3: CASSQDYRTAPYEQYF
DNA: TGTGCCAGCAGCCAAGATTATAGGACAGCACCCTACGAGCAGTACTTC